These 5 T cell receptor beta chains share one sample of origin, sequenced in a study of shared clonotypes between healthy human individuals. Naive CD8 isolation took CD45RO-negative cells positively selected for CCR7 and excluded terminally differentiated effector memory CD45RA+ cells. Some clones are missing from TCRdb's copy, which holds only in-frame ones; the method was immunoSEQ multiplex PCR. Counted here are under 700,000 clones, around 95% occurring once; the ten biggest clones make up around 0.12%. Sequenced material: naive CD8+ T cells sorted from blood. Every receptor here comes from a young woman in good health.

The chain recombines TRBV7-6 with TRBJ2-3, with 9 bases identical to TRBD2. The CDR3 is 15 residues long. The J segment lost 1 base and the V segment lost 4 bases, leaving 3 bases of the junction unmatched. The V gene's germline CDR1 is SGHVS and CDR2 FNYEAQ. The CDR3 nucleotides are TGTGCCAGCAGCTCGACTAGCGGTCGCACAGATACGCAGTATTTT. The encoded protein is CASSSTSGRTDTQYF.

V usage is TRBV7-8 and J usage is TRBJ2-7; 9 bases match TRBD2. This CDR3 comprises 14 residues. V dropped 5 bases and J dropped 4; count of bases not matched to a gene: 6. CDR1 and CDR2 (germline): SGHVS, FQNEAQ. CDR3 amino acids: CASSLSGSEYEQYF. CDR3 nucleotides: TGTGCCAGCAGCCTTAGCGGGAGCGAGTACGAGCAGTACTTC.

The chain combines TRBV29-1 with TRBJ2-3, with 14 bases aligning to TRBD2. The CDR3 has 16 residues. Germline trimming cut 6 bases from V and 0 bases from J; bases unmatched to any gene: 5. Germline CDR1 is SQVTM and CDR2 is ANQGSEA. CDR3 coding DNA: TGCAGCGTCGTGGGACTAGCGGGAGTTAGCACAGATACGCAGTATTTT. As protein: CSVVGLAGVSTDTQYF.

V gene TRBV5-6 combines with J gene TRBJ2-7; 10 bases align to TRBD2. Germline CDR1 and CDR2: SGHDT and YYEEEE. This CDR3 spans 16 amino acids. Germline trimming cut 0 bases from V and 2 bases from J; bases unmatched to any gene: 5. This CDR3 reads CASSLGLAGVAYEQYF. The CDR3 DNA is TGTGCCAGCAGCTTGGGGCTAGCGGGAGTGGCCTACGAGCAGTACTTC.

This rearrangement joins TRBV19 to TRBJ1-5; D call uncertain. The CDR3 runs to 15 residues. From germline, CDR1 is LNHDA and CDR2 SQIVND (reference sequence). Trimming stripped 8 bases from V and 0 bases from J, with 14 bases between. The CDR3 spells CASAQGSYSNQPQHF. The CDR3 DNA reads as TGTGCCAGTGCACAAGGAAGTTATAGCAATCAGCCCCAGCATTTT.